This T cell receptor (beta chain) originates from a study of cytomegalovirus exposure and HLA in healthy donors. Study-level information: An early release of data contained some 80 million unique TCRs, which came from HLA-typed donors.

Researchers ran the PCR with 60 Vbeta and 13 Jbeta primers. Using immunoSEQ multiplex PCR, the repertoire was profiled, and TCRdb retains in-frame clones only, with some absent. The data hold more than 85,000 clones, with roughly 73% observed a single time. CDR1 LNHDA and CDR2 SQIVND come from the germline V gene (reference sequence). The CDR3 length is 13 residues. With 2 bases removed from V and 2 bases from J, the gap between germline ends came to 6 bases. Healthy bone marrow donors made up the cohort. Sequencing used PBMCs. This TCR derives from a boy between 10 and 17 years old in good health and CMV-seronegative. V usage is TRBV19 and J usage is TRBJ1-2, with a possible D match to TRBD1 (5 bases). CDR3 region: CASSIRQNYGYTF. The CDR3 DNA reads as TGTGCCAGTAGTATACGACAGAACTATGGCTACACCTTC.